Shown below are 26 T cell receptor beta chains from a single sample sequenced in a study of T cells in Graves' hyperthyroidism and ophthalmopathy. What was amplified from RNA transcripts were TCR beta CDR3 regions. The study used the HTBI primer set for a first-round RT-PCR of the TCR CDR3. TCRdb processed the multiplex PCR reads anew with MiXCR; each CDR3 protein has one entry. The sample consists of 690,000 or so distinct CDR3 sequences, roughly a sixth of them appearing once. Sequenced: blood. The receptors here all came from a woman aged 45 to 65 with Graves' hyperthyroidism that later progressed to Graves' ophthalmopathy.

In its sample, this clonotype was seen many times. This rearrangement joins TRBV20-1 to TRBJ1-6, with 8 bases that match TRBD1. The trim removed 3 bases at V and 7 bases at J, leaving 2 bases unmatched. There are 13 residues in the CDR3. The germline gives CDR1 DFQATT, CDR2 SNEGSKA (reference sequence). This CDR3 reads CSASDRGNSPLHF. CDR3 nucleotides: TGCAGTGCTAGTGACAGGGGAAATTCACCCCTCCACTTT.

This clonotype was counted only a few times. The rearrangement links TRBV30 to TRBJ1-2; D call uncertain. Germline lookup yields CDR1 GTSNPN and CDR2 SVGIG (reference sequence). The V end was cut by 3 bases, the J end by 1 base, with 9 bases between. CDR3 length: 13 amino acids. The CDR3 region is CAWSDQLNYGYTF. CDR3 DNA: TGTGCCTGGAGCGACCAGCTTAACTATGGCTACACCTTC.

This clonotype was detected a few times. The chain combines TRBV13 with TRBJ1-2, with TRBD1 as a possible D gene (5 bases). Per germline, CDR1 PRHDT and CDR2 FYEKMQ (reference sequence). Trimming took off 1 base at V and 3 bases at J, with 15 bases between the two ends. CDR3 length: 16 residues. The chain's CDR3 is CASSLDQGPGDYGYTF. The CDR3, as DNA: TGTGCCAGCAGCTTAGATCAGGGCCCAGGAGACTATGGCTACACCTTC.

This clonotype has ten or more counts. The chain uses TRBV3-1 and TRBJ2-4; D is unresolved. The germline gives CDR1 LGHDT, CDR2 YNNKEL (reference sequence). The CDR3 extends over 15 amino acids. Between the trimmed V and J ends, which lost 3 bases and 9 bases, there was a span of 18 bases. CDR3 sequence: CASSQMASLEGIQYF. For the CDR3, the DNA is TGTGCCAGCAGCCAGATGGCGAGCCTTGAAGGCATTCAGTACTTC.

This clonotype was counted between two and nine times. V gene TRBV6-1 combines with J gene TRBJ2-3; D could derive from TRBD1 or TRBD2 (5 bases each). Trimming left V 5 bases short and J 2 bases short, with 11 bases between. Germline V gene sequence: CDR1 MNHNS, CDR2 SASEGT. CDR3 length equals 14 residues. The CDR3 protein is CASSPLGATDTQYF. The DNA for the CDR3 is TGTGCCAGCAGTCCCCTCGGGGCCACAGATACGCAGTATTTT.

Only a few counts were recorded for this clonotype. V usage is TRBV6-2 or TRBV6-3 and J usage is TRBJ2-3, with D hard to call. Trimming cost V 7 bases and J 4 bases, with 12 bases left between them. The CDR3 has 13 amino acids. Germline V gene lookup returns CDR1 MNHEY and CDR2 SVGEGT. In DNA form, the CDR3 reads TGTGCCAGCACCCCCCCCGGACCAGATACGCAGTATTTT. This codes for CASTPPGPDTQYF.

A few counts support this clonotype. This sequence joins TRBV3-1 and TRBJ2-2; D ambiguous. V lost 1 base to trimming and J lost 1 base, with 13 bases between them. The CDR3 extends over 17 amino acids. Germline loops: CDR1 LGHDT, CDR2 YNNKEL (reference sequence). The CDR3 nucleotides are TGTGCCAGCAGCCAAGTGGGTAGGCAGAAGAACACCGGGGAGCTGTTTTTT. Its translation: CASSQVGRQKNTGELFF.

This clonotype appeared many times. V gene TRBV7-2 combines with J gene TRBJ1-1; D remains ambiguous. V was shortened by 2 bases and J by 3 bases, with 13 bases between the two germline ends. CDR1 is SGHTA and CDR2 is FQGNSA in the germline V gene. The CDR3 runs 15 residues. The CDR3 coding sequence is TGTGCCAGCAGCTTAAAACGACTGCTGGACACTGAAGCTTTCTTT. It specifies CASSLKRLLDTEAFF.

The chain links TRBV28 to TRBJ1-4; 7 nucleotides agree with TRBD1. The V and J ends lost 6 bases and 7 bases, in that order; junction bases with no gene match: 11. CDR1 and CDR2 (germline): MDHEN, SYDVKM. The CDR3 is 15 amino acids. CDR3 in amino acids: CASSTRGGGSEKLFF. CDR3 bases: TGTGCCAGCAGCACCCGGGGAGGGGGCTCTGAAAAACTGTTTTTT.

This clonotype was seen only a few times. This chain links TRBV4-1 with TRBJ1-5; 8 bases map to TRBD1. This CDR3 contains 15 residues. CDR1 MGHRA and CDR2 YSYEKL come from the germline V gene. J was trimmed by 3 bases and V by 1 base; bases with no gene match: 2. Here the CDR3 reads CASSQVDRDNQPQHF. The CDR3 DNA reads TGCGCCAGCAGCCAAGTGGACAGGGACAATCAGCCCCAGCATTTT.

The sample holds many counts of this clonotype. J is TRBJ2-2 and V is TRBV12-3 or TRBV12-4, with TRBD1 matching 10 bases. This CDR3 has 17 residues. V dropped 6 bases and J dropped 6; count of bases not matched to a gene: 13. As DNA, the CDR3 is TGTGCCAGCAGCCTCAGGACAGGGGGGATCGGGGCCGGGGAGCTGTTTTTT. It translates to CASSLRTGGIGAGELFF.

The V call is TRBV12-3 or TRBV12-4, the J call TRBJ2-3, with D perhaps matching TRBD1 (6 bases). The CDR3 runs 15 residues. Trimming cost V 6 bases and J 0 bases, with 13 bases left between them. The CDR3 loop is CASRATGYSTDTQYF. CDR3 coding DNA: TGTGCCAGCAGGGCGACAGGCTACAGCACAGATACGCAGTATTTT.

This chain uses TRBV3-1 with TRBJ1-2; D gene uncertain. CDR1 is LGHDT and CDR2 is YNNKEL in the germline V gene (reference sequence). The length of the CDR3 is 14 residues. V lost 1 base to trimming and J lost 7 bases, with 13 bases between them. CDR3 sequence: CASSQGSLRGGYTF. The CDR3 DNA follows: TGTGCCAGCAGCCAAGGATCACTCCGGGGTGGCTACACCTTC. Full variable domain (remainder filled in from reference TRBV3-1 and TRBJ1-2): DTAVSQTPKYLVTQMGNDKSIKCEQNLGHDTMYWYKQDSKKFLKIMFSYNNKELIINETVPNRFSPKSPDKAHLNLHINSLELGDSAVYFCASSQGSLRGGYTFGSGTRLTVV.

The gene calls are TRBV5-6 and TRBJ2-4; D remains unclear. V gave up 2 bases and J gave up 0 bases, with 12 bases separating them. This CDR3 is built from 16 residues. From germline, CDR1 is SGHDT and CDR2 YYEEEE. The CDR3 reads CASSLWVVLAKNIQYF. CDR3 sequence (DNA): TGTGCCAGCAGCTTATGGGTTGTCCTAGCCAAAAACATTCAGTACTTC.

This clonotype has a count of ten or more. The chain employs TRBV11-2 and TRBJ1-2, with D perhaps matching TRBD1 (6 bases). The CDR3 is 14 residues long. Germline values: CDR1 SGHAT, CDR2 FQNNGV. The germline V and J ends were trimmed by 5 bases and 6 bases, with 16 bases remaining between them. The CDR3 here is CASSPVGGAHGYTF. DNA for the CDR3: TGTGCCAGCAGCCCAGTAGGGGGGGCCCATGGCTACACCTTC.

V and J are TRBV7-8 and TRBJ2-3; D perhaps matches TRBD2 (7 bases). The germline gives CDR1 SGHVS, CDR2 FQNEAQ. Trimming left V 3 bases short and J 1 base short, with 14 bases between. This CDR3 spans 16 amino acids. The CDR3, as DNA: TGTGCCAGCAGCTTGGTGGGGGGGGCCGGCACAGATACGCAGTATTTT. Amino acids: CASSLVGGAGTDTQYF.

This clonotype has just a few counts. The rearrangement joins TRBV12-5 to TRBJ1-1; D is perhaps TRBD1 (6 bases). Trimming stripped 6 bases from V and 1 base from J, with 18 bases between. The CDR3 spans 16 residues. The germline V gene has CDR1 LGHNT and CDR2 FRNRAP. The chain's CDR3 is CASGTSRGGPNTEAFF. The CDR3 DNA is TGTGCTAGTGGGACGTCCAGAGGGGGTCCGAACACTGAAGCTTTCTTT.

This clonotype has just a few counts. The V gene is TRBV5-1, the J gene TRBJ1-6; 7 bases are shared with TRBD1. Trimming cost V 2 bases and J 9 bases; bases outside gene matches: 5. The CDR3 extends over 14 amino acids. Germline CDR1 reads SGHRS; CDR2 reads YFSETQ. The DNA for the CDR3 is TGCGCCAGCAGCTTAACAGGGGAAAGTTCACCCCTCCACTTT. Amino acids: CASSLTGESSPLHF.

At least ten counts were recorded for this clonotype. This chain connects TRBV12-5 to TRBJ1-1; D unclear. Trimming removed 0 bases from V and 0 bases from J, with 8 bases in between. Germline CDR1 is LGHNT and CDR2 is FRNRAP. CDR3 length: 15 amino acids. CDR3 sequence reads: CASGLVASLNTEAFF. The CDR3 DNA is TGTGCTAGTGGTTTGGTGGCGAGCCTGAACACTGAAGCTTTCTTT.

This clonotype was recorded once. This sequence may be a read error, since a much larger clone differs from it by one base. This chain uses TRBV20-1 with TRBJ1-1, with D uncertain. In germline, CDR1 is DFQATT, CDR2 SNEGSKA (reference sequence). This CDR3 comprises 14 residues. The CDR3 sequence is CSAGDRRGSTEAFF. The CDR3 DNA reads TGCAGTGCTGGAGATCGCCGGGGATCCACTGAAGCTTTCTTT.

This clonotype was picked up a small number of times. As DNA, the CDR3 is TGTGCCAGCAGCGACAGGGGACTCTACGAGCAGTACTTC. This encodes CASSDRGLYEQYF. This chain joins TRBV7-9 and TRBJ2-7; 8 nucleotides match TRBD1. The germline gives CDR1 SEHNR, CDR2 FQNEAQ (reference sequence). There are 13 residues in the CDR3. J gave up 3 bases and V 5 bases, and 3 bases lay outside the gene matches.

The sample holds a few counts of this clonotype. The rearrangement links TRBV6-5 to TRBJ1-1; tentatively, D is TRBD1 (5 bases). Germline values: CDR1 MNHEY, CDR2 SVGAGI. The CDR3 extends over 11 amino acids. Trimming removed 8 bases at V and 5 bases at J, with 9 bases between. The CDR3 reads CASYRNTEAFF. For the CDR3, the DNA is TGTGCCAGCTACAGGAATACTGAAGCTTTCTTT.

CDR3 region: CASTRKGQGSTEAFF. The CDR3 DNA reads TGTGCCAGCACTAGAAAGGGCCAGGGAAGCACTGAAGCTTTCTTT. The chain joins TRBV12-3 or TRBV12-4 to TRBJ1-1; D is perhaps TRBD1 (5 bases). CDR3 length equals 15 residues. The V end lost 7 bases, the J end lost 4 bases, and 19 bases lay between the germline ends.

This clonotype has a handful of counts. The chain uses TRBV10-2 and TRBJ2-1, with D hard to call. The CDR3 extends over 13 amino acids. Germline CDR1 WSHSY, CDR2 SAAADI. The V end lost 7 bases, the J end lost 8 bases, and 15 bases lay between the germline ends. The CDR3 is CASIDSHGDEQFF. CDR3 coding DNA: TGCGCCAGCATTGATTCGCATGGGGATGAGCAGTTCTTC.

This clonotype has only one observation. The chain employs TRBV5-1 and TRBJ2-7, with D hard to call. There are 13 residues in the CDR3. CDR1 is SGHRS and CDR2 is YFSETQ in the germline V gene. V was cut by 3 bases and J by 5 bases, with 12 bases left in between. This CDR3 is CASSSVVNDEQYF. The CDR3 nucleotides read TGCGCCAGCAGCTCAGTTGTAAACGACGAGCAGTACTTC.

In this sample, this clonotype turned up a few times. The chain has TRBV7-9 and TRBJ2-3; the match to TRBD1 covers 7 bases. The CDR3 runs 13 residues. CDR1 and CDR2 (germline): SEHNR, FQNEAQ (reference sequence). V dropped 5 bases and J dropped 7; count of bases not matched to a gene: 6. The CDR3 DNA sequence: TGTGCCAGCAGCCTGCAGACAGGGCATACGCAGTATTTT. Protein sequence: CASSLQTGHTQYF.